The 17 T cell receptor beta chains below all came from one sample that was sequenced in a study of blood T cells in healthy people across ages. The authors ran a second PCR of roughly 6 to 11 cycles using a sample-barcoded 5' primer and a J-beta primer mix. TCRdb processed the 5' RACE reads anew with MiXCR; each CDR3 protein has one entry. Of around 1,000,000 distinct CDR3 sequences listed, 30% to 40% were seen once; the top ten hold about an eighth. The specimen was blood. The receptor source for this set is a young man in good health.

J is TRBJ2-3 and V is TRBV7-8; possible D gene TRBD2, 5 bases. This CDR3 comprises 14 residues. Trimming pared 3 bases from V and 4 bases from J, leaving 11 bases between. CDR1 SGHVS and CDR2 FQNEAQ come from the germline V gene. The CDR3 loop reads CASSFSPGSDTQYF. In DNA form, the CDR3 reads TGTGCCAGCAGCTTTTCGCCGGGGTCAGATACGCAGTATTTT.

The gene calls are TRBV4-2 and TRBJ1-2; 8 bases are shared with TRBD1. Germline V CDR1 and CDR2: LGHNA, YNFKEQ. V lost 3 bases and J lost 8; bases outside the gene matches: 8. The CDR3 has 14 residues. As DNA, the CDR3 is TGTGCCAGCAGCCACGGGACAGGCAGTGACGGCTACACCTTC. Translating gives CASSHGTGSDGYTF.

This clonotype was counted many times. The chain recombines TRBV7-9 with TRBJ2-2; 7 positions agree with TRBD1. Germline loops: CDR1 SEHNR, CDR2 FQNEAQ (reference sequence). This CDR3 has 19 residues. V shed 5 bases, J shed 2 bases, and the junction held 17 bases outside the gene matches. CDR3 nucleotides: TGTGCCAGCAGCGATCTCACTAACAGGGGCCGAACCAACACCGGGGAGCTGTTTTTT. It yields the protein CASSDLTNRGRTNTGELFF.

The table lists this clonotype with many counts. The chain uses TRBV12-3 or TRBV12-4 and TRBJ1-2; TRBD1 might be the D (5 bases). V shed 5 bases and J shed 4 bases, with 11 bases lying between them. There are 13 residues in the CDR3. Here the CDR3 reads CASSVTGPYGYTF. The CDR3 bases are TGTGCCAGCAGTGTCACAGGCCCCTATGGCTACACCTTC.

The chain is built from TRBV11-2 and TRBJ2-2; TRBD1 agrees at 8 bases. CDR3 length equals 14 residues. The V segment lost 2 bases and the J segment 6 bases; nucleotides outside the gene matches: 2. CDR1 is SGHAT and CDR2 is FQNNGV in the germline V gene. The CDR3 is CASSLRTGPGELFF. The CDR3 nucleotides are TGTGCCAGCAGCTTAAGGACAGGGCCCGGGGAGCTGTTTTTT.

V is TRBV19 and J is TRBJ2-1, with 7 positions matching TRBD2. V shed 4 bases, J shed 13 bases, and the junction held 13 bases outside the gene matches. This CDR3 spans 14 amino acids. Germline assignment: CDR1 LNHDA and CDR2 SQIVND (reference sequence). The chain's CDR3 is CASSTQGGTETQFF. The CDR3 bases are TGTGCCAGTAGTACCCAGGGAGGGACTGAGACCCAGTTCTTC.

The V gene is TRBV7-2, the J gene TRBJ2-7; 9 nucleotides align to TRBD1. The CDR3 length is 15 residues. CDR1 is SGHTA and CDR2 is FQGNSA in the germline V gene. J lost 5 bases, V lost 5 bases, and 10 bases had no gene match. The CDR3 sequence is CASSALTGGFNEQYF. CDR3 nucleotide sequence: TGTGCCAGCAGCGCACTGACAGGGGGTTTCAACGAGCAGTACTTC.

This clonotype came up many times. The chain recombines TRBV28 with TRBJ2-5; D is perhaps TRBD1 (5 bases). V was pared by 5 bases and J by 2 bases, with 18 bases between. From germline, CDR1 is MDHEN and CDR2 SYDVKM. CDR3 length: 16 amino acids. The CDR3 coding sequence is TGTGCCAGCAGTCAAATAACAGGAACGCCACAAGAGACCCAGTACTTC. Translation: CASSQITGTPQETQYF.

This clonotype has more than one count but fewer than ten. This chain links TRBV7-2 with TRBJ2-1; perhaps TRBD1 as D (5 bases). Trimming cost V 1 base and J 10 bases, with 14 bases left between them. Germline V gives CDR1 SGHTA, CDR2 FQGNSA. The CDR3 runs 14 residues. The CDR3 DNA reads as TGTGCCAGCAGCTTAGAAGTAGGGGAATTGGAGCAGTTCTTC. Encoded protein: CASSLEVGELEQFF.

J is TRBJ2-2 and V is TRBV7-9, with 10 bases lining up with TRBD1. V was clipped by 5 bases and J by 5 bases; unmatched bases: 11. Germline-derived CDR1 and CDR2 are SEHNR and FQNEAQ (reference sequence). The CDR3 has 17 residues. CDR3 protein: CASSPTGGPQSTGELFF. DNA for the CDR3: TGTGCCAGCAGCCCGACAGGGGGCCCCCAAAGTACCGGGGAGCTGTTTTTT.

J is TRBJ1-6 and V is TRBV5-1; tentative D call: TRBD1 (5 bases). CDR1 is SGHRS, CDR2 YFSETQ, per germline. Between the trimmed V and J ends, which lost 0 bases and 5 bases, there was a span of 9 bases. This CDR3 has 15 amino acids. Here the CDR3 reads CASSLADRNNSPLHF. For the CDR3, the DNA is TGCGCCAGCAGCTTGGCAGACAGAAATAATTCACCCCTCCACTTT.

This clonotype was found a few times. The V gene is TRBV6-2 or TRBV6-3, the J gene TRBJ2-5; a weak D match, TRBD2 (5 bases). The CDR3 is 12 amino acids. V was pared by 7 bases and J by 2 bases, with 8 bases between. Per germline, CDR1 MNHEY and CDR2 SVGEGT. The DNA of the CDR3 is TGTGCCAGCACGAGGGATCAAGAGACCCAGTACTTC. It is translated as CASTRDQETQYF.

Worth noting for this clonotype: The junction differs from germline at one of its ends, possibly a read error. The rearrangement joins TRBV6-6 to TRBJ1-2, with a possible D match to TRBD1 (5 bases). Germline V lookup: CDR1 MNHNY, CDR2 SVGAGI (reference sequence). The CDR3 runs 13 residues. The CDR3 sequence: CASRQSTDYGYIF. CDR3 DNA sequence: TGTGCCAGCCGACAGAGTACAGATTATGGCTACATCTTC.

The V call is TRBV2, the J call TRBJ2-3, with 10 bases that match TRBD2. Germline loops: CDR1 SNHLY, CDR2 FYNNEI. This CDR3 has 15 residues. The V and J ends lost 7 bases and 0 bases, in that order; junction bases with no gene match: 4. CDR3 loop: CASNEGLASTDTQYF. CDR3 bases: TGTGCCAGCAACGAGGGACTAGCGAGCACAGATACGCAGTATTTT.

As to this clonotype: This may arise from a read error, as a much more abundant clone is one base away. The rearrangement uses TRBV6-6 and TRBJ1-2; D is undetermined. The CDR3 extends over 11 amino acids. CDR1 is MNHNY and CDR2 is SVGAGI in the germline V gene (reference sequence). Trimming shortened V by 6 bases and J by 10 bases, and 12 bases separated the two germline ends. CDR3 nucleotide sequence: TGTGCCAGCAGCTCTGGGGATGACTACACCTTC. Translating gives CASSSGDDYTF.

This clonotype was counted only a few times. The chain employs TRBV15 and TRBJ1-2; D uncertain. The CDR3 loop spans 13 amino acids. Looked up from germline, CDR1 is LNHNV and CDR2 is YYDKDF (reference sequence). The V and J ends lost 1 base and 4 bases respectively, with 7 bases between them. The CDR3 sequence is CATSRAQAYGYTF. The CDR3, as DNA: TGTGCCACCAGCAGAGCTCAGGCCTATGGCTACACCTTC.

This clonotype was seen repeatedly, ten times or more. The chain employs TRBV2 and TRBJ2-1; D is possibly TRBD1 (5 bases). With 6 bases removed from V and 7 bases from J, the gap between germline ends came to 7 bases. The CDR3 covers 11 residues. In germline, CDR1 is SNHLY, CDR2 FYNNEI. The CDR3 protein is CASRAGNEQFF. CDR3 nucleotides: TGTGCCAGCAGGGCAGGGAATGAGCAGTTCTTC.